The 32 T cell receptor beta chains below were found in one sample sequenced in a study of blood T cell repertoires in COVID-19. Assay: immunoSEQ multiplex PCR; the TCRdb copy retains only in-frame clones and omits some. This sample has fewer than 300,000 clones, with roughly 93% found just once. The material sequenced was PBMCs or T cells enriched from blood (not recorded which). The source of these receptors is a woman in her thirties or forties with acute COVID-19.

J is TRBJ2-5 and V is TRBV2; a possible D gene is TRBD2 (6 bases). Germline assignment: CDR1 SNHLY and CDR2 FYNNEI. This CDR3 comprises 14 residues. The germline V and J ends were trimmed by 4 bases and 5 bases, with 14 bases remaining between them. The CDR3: CASSVEGAGETQYF. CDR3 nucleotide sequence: TGTGCCAGCAGTGTAGAAGGTGCGGGGGAGACCCAGTACTTC.

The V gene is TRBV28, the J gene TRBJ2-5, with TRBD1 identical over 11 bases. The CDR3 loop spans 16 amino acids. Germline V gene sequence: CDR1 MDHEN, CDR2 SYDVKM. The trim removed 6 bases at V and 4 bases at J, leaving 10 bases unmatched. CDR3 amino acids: CASSPGTGGFRETQYF. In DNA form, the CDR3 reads TGTGCCAGCAGCCCCGGGACAGGGGGTTTTCGAGAGACCCAGTACTTC.

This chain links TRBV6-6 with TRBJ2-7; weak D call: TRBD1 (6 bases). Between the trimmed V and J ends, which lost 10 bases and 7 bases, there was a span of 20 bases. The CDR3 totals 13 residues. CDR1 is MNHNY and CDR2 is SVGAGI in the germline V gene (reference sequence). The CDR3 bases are TGTGCCACCTCAGGGGTCTCTCGGGGTGAGCAGTACTTC. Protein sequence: CATSGVSRGEQYF.

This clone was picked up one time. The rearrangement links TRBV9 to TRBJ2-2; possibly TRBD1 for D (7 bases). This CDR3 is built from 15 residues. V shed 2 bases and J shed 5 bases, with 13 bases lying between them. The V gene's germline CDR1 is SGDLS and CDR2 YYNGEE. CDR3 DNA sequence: TGTGCCAGCAGCGTGGAGGGGGCGCGTACCGGGGAGCTGTTTTTT. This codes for CASSVEGARTGELFF. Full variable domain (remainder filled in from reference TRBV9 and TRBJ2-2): DSGVTQTPKHLITATGQRVTLRCSPRSGDLSVYWYQQSLDQGLQFLIQYYNGEERAKGNILERFSAQQFPDLHSELNLSSLELGDSALYFCASSVEGARTGELFFGEGSRLTVL.

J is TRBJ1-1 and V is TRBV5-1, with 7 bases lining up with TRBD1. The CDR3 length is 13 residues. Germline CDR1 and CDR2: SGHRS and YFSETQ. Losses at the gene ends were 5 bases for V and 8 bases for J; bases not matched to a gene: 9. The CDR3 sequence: CASSLQGPLEAFF. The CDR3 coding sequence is TGCGCCAGCAGTTTACAGGGGCCGTTAGAAGCTTTCTTT.

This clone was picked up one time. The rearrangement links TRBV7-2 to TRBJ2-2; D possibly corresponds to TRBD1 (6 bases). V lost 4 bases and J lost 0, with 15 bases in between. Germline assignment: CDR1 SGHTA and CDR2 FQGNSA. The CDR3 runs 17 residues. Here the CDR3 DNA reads TGTGCCAGCAGCTACGGTCGAGCAGGGGCGAACACCGGGGAGCTGTTTTTT. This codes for CASSYGRAGANTGELFF.

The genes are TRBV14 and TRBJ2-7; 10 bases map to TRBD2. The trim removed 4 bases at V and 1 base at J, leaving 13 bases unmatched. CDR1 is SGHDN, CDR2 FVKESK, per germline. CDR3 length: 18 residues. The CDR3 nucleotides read TGTGCCAGCAGCCCTGACCCGGGACTAGCGTTCGGTTCCTACGAGCAGTACTTC. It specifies CASSPDPGLAFGSYEQYF. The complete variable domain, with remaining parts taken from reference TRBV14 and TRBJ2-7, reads EAGVTQFPSHSVIEKGQTVTLRCDPISGHDNLYWYRRVMGKEIKFLLHFVKESKQDESGMPNNRFLAERTGGTYSTLKVQPAELEDSGVYFCASSPDPGLAFGSYEQYFGPGTRLTVT.

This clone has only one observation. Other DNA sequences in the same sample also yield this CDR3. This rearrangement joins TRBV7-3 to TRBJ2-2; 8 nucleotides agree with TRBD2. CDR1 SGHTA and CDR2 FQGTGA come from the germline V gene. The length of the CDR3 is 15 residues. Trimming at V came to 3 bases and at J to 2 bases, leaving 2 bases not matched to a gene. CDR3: CASSFSGGNTGELFF. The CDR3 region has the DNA TGTGCCAGCAGCTTCAGCGGGGGAAACACCGGGGAGCTGTTTTTT.

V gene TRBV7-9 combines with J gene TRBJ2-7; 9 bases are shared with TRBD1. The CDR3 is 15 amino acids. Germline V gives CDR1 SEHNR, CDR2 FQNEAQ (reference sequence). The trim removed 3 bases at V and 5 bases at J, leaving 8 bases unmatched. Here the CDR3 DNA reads TGTGCCAGCAGCTTGGGGGACAGGGCTGAGGACGAGCAGTACTTC. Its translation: CASSLGDRAEDEQYF.

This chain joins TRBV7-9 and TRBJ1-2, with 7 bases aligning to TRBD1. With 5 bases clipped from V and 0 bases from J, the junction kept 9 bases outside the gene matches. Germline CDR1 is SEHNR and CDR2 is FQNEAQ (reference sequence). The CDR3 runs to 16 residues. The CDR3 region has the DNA TGTGCCAGCAGCCCCCAAGGGCAGGGGGCTAACTATGGCTACACCTTC. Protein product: CASSPQGQGANYGYTF.

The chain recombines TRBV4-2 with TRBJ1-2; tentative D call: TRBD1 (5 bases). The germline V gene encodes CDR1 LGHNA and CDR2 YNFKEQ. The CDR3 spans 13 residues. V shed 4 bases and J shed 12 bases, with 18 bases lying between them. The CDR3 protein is CASSPNTGRGDTF. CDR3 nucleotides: TGTGCCAGCAGCCCAAACACAGGAAGAGGAGACACCTTC.

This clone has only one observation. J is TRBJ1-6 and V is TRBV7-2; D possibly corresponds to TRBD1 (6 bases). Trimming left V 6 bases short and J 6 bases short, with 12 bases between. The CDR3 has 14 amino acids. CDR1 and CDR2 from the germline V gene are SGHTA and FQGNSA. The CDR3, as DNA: TGTGCCAGCAGTTCACAGGGATTTAATTCACCCCTCCACTTT. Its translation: CASSSQGFNSPLHF. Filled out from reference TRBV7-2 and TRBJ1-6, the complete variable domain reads GAGVSQSPSNKVTEKGKDVELRCDPISGHTALYWYRQSLGQGLEFLIYFQGNSAPDKSGLPSDRFSAERTGGSVSTLTIQRTQQEDSAVYLCASSSQGFNSPLHFGNGTRLTVT.

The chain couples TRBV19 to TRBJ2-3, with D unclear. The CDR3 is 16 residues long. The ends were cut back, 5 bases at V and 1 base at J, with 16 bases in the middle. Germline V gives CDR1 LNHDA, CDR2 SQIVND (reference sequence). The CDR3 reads CASSRRSEAGTDTQYF. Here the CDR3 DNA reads TGTGCCAGTAGTCGTAGATCCGAGGCAGGCACAGATACGCAGTATTTT. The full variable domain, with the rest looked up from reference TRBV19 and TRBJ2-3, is DGGITQSPKYLFRKEGQNVTLSCEQNLNHDAMYWYRQDPGQGLRLIYYSQIVNDFQKGDIAEGYSVSREKKESFPLTVTSAQKNPTAFYLCASSRRSEAGTDTQYFGPGTRLTVL.

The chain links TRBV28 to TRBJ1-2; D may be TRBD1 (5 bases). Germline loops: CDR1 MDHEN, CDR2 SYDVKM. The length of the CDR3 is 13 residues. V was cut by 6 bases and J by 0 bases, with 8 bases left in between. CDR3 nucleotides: TGTGCCAGCAGGATGACAGCTAACTATGGCTACACCTTC. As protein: CASRMTANYGYTF.

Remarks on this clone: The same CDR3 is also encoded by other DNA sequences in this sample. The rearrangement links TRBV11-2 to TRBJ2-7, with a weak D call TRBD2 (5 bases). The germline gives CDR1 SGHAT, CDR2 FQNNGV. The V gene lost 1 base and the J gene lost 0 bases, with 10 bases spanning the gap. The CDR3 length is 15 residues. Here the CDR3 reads CASSLGAGGSYEQYF. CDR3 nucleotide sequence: TGTGCCAGCAGCTTAGGGGCGGGCGGCTCCTACGAGCAGTACTTC.

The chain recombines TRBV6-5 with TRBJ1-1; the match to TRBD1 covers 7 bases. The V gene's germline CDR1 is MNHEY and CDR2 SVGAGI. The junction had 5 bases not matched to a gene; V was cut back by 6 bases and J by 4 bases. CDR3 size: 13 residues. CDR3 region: CASRAAGGTEAFF. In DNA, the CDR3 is TGTGCCAGCAGGGCAGCAGGGGGCACTGAAGCTTTCTTT.

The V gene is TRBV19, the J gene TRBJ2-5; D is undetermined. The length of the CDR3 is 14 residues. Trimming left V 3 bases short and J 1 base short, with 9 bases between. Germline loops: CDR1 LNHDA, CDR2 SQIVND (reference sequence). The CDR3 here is CASSMGYFQETQYF. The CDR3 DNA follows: TGTGCCAGTAGTATGGGCTACTTCCAAGAGACCCAGTACTTC.

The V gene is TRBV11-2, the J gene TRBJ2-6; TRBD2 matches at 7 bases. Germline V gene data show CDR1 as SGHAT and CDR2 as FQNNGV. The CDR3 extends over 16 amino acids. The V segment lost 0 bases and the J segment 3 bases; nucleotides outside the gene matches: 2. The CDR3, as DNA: TGTGCCAGCAGCTTAGACGGGGGGTATGGGGCCAACGTCCTGACTTTC. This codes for CASSLDGGYGANVLTF.

The CDR3 region has the DNA TGTGCCAGCAGCCAACAAGCAGGGGGCCGATACGAGCAGTACTTC. It codes for CASSQQAGGRYEQYF. The chain employs TRBV7-3 and TRBJ2-7, with 8 bases that match TRBD1. The CDR3 totals 15 residues. J gave up 4 bases and V 5 bases, and 10 bases lay outside the gene matches. CDR1 is SGHTA, CDR2 FQGTGA, per germline.

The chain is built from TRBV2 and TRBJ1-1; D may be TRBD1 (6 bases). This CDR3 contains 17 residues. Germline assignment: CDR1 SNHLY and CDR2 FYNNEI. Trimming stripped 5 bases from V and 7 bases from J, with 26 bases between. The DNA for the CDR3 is TGTGCCAGCAGTTTTTCTAAGGACAGCCCGATACTGGGTGAAGCTTTCTTT. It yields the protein CASSFSKDSPILGEAFF.

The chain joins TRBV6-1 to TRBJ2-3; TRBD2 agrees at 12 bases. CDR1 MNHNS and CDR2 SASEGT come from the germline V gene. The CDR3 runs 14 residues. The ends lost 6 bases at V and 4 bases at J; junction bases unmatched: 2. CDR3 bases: TGTGCCAGCAGGCTAGCGGGGGGGGCAGATACGCAGTATTTT. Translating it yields CASRLAGGADTQYF.

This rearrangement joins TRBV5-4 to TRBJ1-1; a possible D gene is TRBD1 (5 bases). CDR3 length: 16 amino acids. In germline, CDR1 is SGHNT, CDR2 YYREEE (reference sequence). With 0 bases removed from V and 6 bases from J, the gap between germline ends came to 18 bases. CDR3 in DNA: TGTGCCAGCAGCTTGGCCGGCGGGGGGTTGCTTGCTGAAGCTTTCTTT. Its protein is CASSLAGGGLLAEAFF.

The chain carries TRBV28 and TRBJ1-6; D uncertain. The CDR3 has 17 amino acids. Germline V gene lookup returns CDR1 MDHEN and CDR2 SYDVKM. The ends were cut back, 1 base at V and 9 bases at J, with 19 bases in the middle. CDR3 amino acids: CASSLSALGEEGSPLHF. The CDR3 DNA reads TGTGCCAGCAGTTTATCCGCCCTCGGCGAAGAGGGTTCACCCCTCCACTTT.

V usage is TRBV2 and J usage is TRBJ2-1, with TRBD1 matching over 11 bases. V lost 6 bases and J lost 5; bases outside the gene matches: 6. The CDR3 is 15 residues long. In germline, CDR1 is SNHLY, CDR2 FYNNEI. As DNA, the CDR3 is TGTGCCAGCAGGAACGGACAGGGGGCGAACAATGAGCAGTTCTTC. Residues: CASRNGQGANNEQFF.

CDR3 protein: CASSYFGNYGYTF. The DNA of the CDR3 is TGTGCCAGCAGTTACTTCGGGAACTATGGCTACACCTTC. This sequence joins TRBV6-5 and TRBJ1-2; no firm D call. CDR3 length equals 13 residues. The V gene lost 1 base and the J gene lost 2 bases, with 5 bases spanning the gap. CDR1 MNHEY and CDR2 SVGAGI come from the germline V gene.

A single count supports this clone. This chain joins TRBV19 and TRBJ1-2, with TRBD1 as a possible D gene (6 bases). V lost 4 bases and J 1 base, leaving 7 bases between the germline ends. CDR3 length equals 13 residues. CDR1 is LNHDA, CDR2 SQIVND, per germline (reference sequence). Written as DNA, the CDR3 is TGTGCCAGTAGTAGACAGGATAACTATGGCTACACCTTC. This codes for CASSRQDNYGYTF. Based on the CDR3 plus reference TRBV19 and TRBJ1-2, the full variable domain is DGGITQSPKYLFRKEGQNVTLSCEQNLNHDAMYWYRQDPGQGLRLIYYSQIVNDFQKGDIAEGYSVSREKKESFPLTVTSAQKNPTAFYLCASSRQDNYGYTFGSGTRLTVV.

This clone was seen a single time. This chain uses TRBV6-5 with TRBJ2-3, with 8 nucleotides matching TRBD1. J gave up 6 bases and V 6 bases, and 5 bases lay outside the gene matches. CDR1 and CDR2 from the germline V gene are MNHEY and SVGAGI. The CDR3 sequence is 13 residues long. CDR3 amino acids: CASSRTGTDTQYF. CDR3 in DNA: TGTGCCAGCAGCCGGACAGGGACTGATACGCAGTATTTT.

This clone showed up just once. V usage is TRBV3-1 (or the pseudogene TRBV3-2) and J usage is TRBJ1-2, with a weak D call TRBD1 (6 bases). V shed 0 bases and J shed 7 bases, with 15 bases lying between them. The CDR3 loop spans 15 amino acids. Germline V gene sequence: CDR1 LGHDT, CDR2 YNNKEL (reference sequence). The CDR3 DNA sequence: TGTGCCAGCAGCCAAGAACCACAGGGACGGGGTGGCTACACCTTC. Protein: CASSQEPQGRGGYTF.

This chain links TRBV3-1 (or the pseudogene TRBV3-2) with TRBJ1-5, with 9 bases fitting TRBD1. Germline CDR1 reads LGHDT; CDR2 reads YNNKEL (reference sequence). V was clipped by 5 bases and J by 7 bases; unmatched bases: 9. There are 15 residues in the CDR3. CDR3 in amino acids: CASSSTRDREQPQHF. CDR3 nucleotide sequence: TGTGCCAGCAGCTCTACCCGGGACAGGGAGCAGCCCCAGCATTTT.

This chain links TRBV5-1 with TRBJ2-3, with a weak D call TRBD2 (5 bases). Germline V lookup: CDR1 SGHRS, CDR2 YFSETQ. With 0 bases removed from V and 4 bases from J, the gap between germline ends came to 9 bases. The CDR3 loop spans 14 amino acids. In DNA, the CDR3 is TGCGCCAGCAGCTTGGGGGGAGTAGCAGATACGCAGTATTTT. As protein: CASSLGGVADTQYF.

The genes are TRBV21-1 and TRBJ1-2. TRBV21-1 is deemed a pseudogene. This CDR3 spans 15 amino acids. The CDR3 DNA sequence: TGTGCCAGCAGCAAACCAGTGGAGGCTAACTATGGCTACACCTTC. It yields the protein CASSKPVEANYGYTF.

The CDR3 DNA follows: TGTGCCAGCAGCTTCAGCGGGAGGAATACGCAGTATTTT. Translating it yields CASSFSGRNTQYF. This chain uses TRBV5-4 with TRBJ2-3; the match to TRBD2 covers 9 bases. V lost 2 bases to trimming and J lost 7 bases; unmatched junction nucleotides: 2. The CDR3 has 13 residues. Per the germline V gene, CDR1 is SGHNT and CDR2 is YYREEE (reference sequence). Together with reference TRBV5-4 and TRBJ2-3, the CDR3 gives the full variable domain: ETGVTQSPTHLIKTRGQQVTLRCSSQSGHNTVSWYQQALGQGPQFIFQYYREEENGRGNFPPRFSGLQFPNYSSELNVNALELDDSALYLCASSFSGRNTQYFGPGTRLTVL.